The next 10 T cell receptor beta chains were all read from a single sample in a study of T cell changes during pregnancy in multiple sclerosis (dated by TCRdb to between 2018 and 2021). The library was built by means of the immunoSEQ multiplex PCR assay. The table comes from immuneACCESS by way of TCRdb, which keeps in-frame sequences with V and J called. Part of the clones is missing from these tables; in studies checked, under half for an unresolved V gene and the rest for unknown reasons. The sample table contains around 49,000 clones; only one count was recorded for 90% of them. About 5.1% of the sample lies in the top ten. The source material was peripheral blood, sampled after pregnancy. These receptors were obtained from a female donor in good health, enrolled as a control in a pregnancy study.

The chain couples TRBV5-5 to TRBJ2-2, with TRBD1 matching 7 bases. The CDR3 contains 12 residues. Germline CDR1 reads SGHKS; CDR2 reads YYEKEE (reference sequence). V lost 7 bases, J lost 6 bases, and 3 bases stayed unmatched. The CDR3 spells CASDRESGELFF. The CDR3, as DNA: TGTGCCAGCGACAGGGAGTCCGGGGAGCTGTTTTTT.

The chain combines TRBV5-1 with TRBJ1-1; TRBD1 matches at 7 bases. Per germline, CDR1 SGHRS and CDR2 YFSETQ. The CDR3 is made up of 16 amino acids. V lost 4 bases, J lost 0 bases, and 9 bases stayed unmatched. The CDR3 DNA reads TGCGCCAGCAGCCGCACGGGACAGCCTATGAACACTGAAGCTTTCTTT. This translates into CASSRTGQPMNTEAFF.

This clone is a singleton in its sample. This chain uses TRBV7-3 with TRBJ2-3, with 8 positions matching TRBD2. V was clipped by 0 bases and J by 4 bases; unmatched bases: 0. CDR3 size: 14 residues. Germline lookup yields CDR1 SGHTA and CDR2 FQGTGA. CDR3 sequence: CASSLTGGADTQYF. In nucleotides, the CDR3 is TGTGCCAGCAGCTTAACCGGGGGGGCAGATACGCAGTATTTT.

The table lists this clone with a few counts. The J gene is TRBJ1-2, the V gene TRBV7-2; 7 bases line up with TRBD1. Germline CDR1 and CDR2: SGHTA and FQGNSA. CDR3 length: 14 amino acids. V shed 1 base and J 6 bases; nucleotides not matched to a gene: 5. This CDR3 is CASSLGRQGDGYTF. The CDR3 DNA follows: TGTGCCAGCAGCTTAGGAAGGCAGGGGGATGGCTACACCTTC. Variable domain in full (rest from reference TRBV7-2 and TRBJ1-2): GAGVSQSPSNKVTEKGKDVELRCDPISGHTALYWYRQSLGQGLEFLIYFQGNSAPDKSGLPSDRFSAERTGGSVSTLTIQRTQQEDSAVYLCASSLGRQGDGYTFGSGTRLTVV.

The sample holds one count of this clone. This chain links TRBV7-2 with TRBJ2-5, with TRBD2 identical over 9 bases. The CDR3 has 12 residues. V shed 3 bases and J 10 bases; nucleotides not matched to a gene: 3. Germline loops: CDR1 SGHTA, CDR2 FQGNSA. The CDR3 DNA reads as TGTGCCAGCAGCTTCGTGACTAGCGGCCAGTACTTC. Amino acids: CASSFVTSGQYF.

This clone was seen only once. The chain couples TRBV7-2 to TRBJ2-2, with 9 bases identical to TRBD1. The junction had 6 bases not matched to a gene; V was cut back by 3 bases and J by 7 bases. The CDR3 spans 15 residues. Germline loops: CDR1 SGHTA, CDR2 FQGNSA. Written as DNA, the CDR3 is TGTGCCAGCAGCTTCCTACAGGGGGCTGGCGGGGAGCTGTTTTTT. Translated: CASSFLQGAGGELFF.

This chain links TRBV5-1 with TRBJ2-2; no firm D call. There are 15 residues in the CDR3. Germline V gene data show CDR1 as SGHRS and CDR2 as YFSETQ. V was pared by 4 bases and J by 1 base, with 11 bases between. The CDR3 here is CASSQVEMNTGELFF. The CDR3 coding sequence is TGCGCCAGCAGCCAGGTTGAGATGAACACCGGGGAGCTGTTTTTT.

This chain uses TRBV5-4 with TRBJ1-5; 8 bases are shared with TRBD1. CDR1 is SGHNT and CDR2 is YYREEE in the germline V gene (reference sequence). This CDR3 has 17 residues. The V segment lost 0 bases and the J segment 2 bases; nucleotides outside the gene matches: 7. In nucleotides, the CDR3 is TGTGCCAGCAGCTTGGGACAGGGGATTCTATGCAATCAGCCCCAGCATTTT. Its protein product is CASSLGQGILCNQPQHF.

The V and J genes are TRBV5-1 and TRBJ2-5; 9 bases fit TRBD1. V shed 3 bases and J 3 bases; nucleotides not matched to a gene: 9. From germline, CDR1 is SGHRS and CDR2 YFSETQ. The CDR3 is 16 residues long. CDR3 DNA: TGCGCCAGCAGCTCCTACCTCCGGACAGGGGAAGAGACCCAGTACTTC. Translation gives CASSSYLRTGEETQYF.

The chain carries TRBV6-1 and TRBJ2-7, with 9 bases identical to TRBD1. Germline V gene lookup returns CDR1 MNHNS and CDR2 SASEGT. There are 16 residues in the CDR3. J lost 2 bases, V lost 1 base, and 6 bases had no gene match. The CDR3, as DNA: TGTGCCAGCAGTGAAGTAGTAAGGACAGGGGCCTACGAGCAGTACTTC. Translating gives CASSEVVRTGAYEQYF.